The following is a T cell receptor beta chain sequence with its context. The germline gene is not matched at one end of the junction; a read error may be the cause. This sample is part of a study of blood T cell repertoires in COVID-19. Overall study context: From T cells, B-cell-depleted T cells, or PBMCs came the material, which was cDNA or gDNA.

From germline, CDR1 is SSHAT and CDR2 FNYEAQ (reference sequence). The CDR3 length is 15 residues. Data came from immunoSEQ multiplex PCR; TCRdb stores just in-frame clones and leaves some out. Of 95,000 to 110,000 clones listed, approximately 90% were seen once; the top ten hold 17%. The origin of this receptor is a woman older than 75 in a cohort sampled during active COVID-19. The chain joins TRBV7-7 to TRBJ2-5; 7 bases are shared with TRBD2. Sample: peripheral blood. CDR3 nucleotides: TGTGCTAGCAGCTTAGGGGCTAGCGGACAAGAGACCCAGTACTTC. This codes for CASSLGASGQETQYF. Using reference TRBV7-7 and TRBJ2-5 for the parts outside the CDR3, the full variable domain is GAGVSQSPRYKVTKRGQDVTLRCDPISSHATLYWYQQALGQGPEFLTYFNYEAQPDKSGLPSDRFSAERPEGSISTLTIQRTEQRDSAMYRCASSLGASGQETQYFGPGTRLLVL.